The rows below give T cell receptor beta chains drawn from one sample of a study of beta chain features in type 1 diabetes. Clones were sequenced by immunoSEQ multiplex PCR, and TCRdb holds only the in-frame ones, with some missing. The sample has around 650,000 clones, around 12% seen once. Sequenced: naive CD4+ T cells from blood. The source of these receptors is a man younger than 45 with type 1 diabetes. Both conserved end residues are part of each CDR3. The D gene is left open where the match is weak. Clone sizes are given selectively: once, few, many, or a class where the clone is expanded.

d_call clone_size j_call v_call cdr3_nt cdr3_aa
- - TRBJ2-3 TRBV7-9 TGTGCCAGCAGCCCGATGGGCACAGATACGCAGTATTTT CASSPMGTDTQYF
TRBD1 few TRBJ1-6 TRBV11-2 TGTGCCAGCAGCTTACGTGTTGGGACAGACTATAATTCACCCCTCCACTTT CASSLRVGTDYNSPLHF
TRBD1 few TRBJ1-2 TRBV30 TGTGCCTGGAGTCAGGGGGACTATGGCTACACCTTC CAWSQGDYGYTF
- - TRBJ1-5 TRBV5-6 TGTGCCAGCAGCTTGGGCAGGGCTCAGCCCCAGCATTTT CASSLGRAQPQHF
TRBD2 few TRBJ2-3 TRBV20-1 TGCAGTGCCCGGACTAGGGATACGCAGTATTTT CSARTRDTQYF
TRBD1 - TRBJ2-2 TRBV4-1 TGCGCCAGCAGCCGGACAGGGGCGAACACCGGGGAGCTGTTTTTT CASSRTGANTGELFF
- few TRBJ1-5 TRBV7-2 TGTGCCAGCAGCCGCGGGGGTGTCAGGAATCAGCCCCAGCATTTT CASSRGGVRNQPQHF
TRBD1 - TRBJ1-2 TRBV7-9 TGTGCCAGCAGCTTAGTTCAGGGGGCGTTTGGCTACACCTTC CASSLVQGAFGYTF
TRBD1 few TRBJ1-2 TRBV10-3 TGTGCCATCAGCGTGACAGGGGAACTTGGCTACACCTTC CAISVTGELGYTF
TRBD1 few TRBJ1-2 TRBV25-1 TGTGCCAGCAGTGAATACGGACAGGGACTCGGCTACACCTTC CASSEYGQGLGYTF
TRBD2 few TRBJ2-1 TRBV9 TGTGCCAGCAGCGTAGCCCGCGGGGGGGCTCACAATGAGCAGTTCTTC CASSVARGGAHNEQFF
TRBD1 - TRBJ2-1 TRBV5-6 TGTGCCAGCATCACCGTTGGGACAGGAAAAAATGAGCAGTTCTTC CASITVGTGKNEQFF
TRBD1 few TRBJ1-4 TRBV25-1 TGTGCCAGCAGTGAAGCTCCGGGACAGGGGACAACTAATGAAAAACTGTTTTTT CASSEAPGQGTTNEKLFF
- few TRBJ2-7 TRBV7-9 TGTGCCAGCAGCTTATCCGGCAGGGTGGACGAGCAGTACTTC CASSLSGRVDEQYF
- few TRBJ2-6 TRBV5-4 TGTGCCAGCAGCTGGCTCACAAGCTCTGGGGCCAACGTCCTGACTTTC CASSWLTSSGANVLTF
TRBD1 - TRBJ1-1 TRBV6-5 TGTGCCAGCAGTTACTCGACAGGGACGGTGAACACTGAAGCTTTCTTT CASSYSTGTVNTEAFF
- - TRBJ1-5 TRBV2 TGTGCCAGCAGTGGGGGAGGGATACAGCCCCAGCATTTT CASSGGGIQPQHF
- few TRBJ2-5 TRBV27 TGTGCCAGCAGTTTAGTCACGTCGTACCAAGAGACCCAGTACTTC CASSLVTSYQETQYF
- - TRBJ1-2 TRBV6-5 TGTGCCAGCAGTTTCCAACGAGGCGTAGGCTACACCTTC CASSFQRGVGYTF
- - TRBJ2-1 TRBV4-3 TGCGCCAGCAGCCAAGCTTTAGGTGAGCAGTTCTTC CASSQALGEQFF
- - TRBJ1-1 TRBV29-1 TGCAGCGTTGAATCGAACACTGAAGCTTTCTTT CSVESNTEAFF
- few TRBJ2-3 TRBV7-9 TGTGCCAGCAGCCCGCAGGGTGGCGGCACAGATACGCAGTATTTT CASSPQGGGTDTQYF
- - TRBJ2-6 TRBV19 TGTGCCAGTAGTATAGTTTTTACGGTGCCAAGCTCTGGGGCCAACGTCCTGACTTTC CASSIVFTVPSSGANVLTF
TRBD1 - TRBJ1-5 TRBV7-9 TGTGCCAGCAGCGCACAGGGGGCTCAGCCCCAGCATTTT CASSAQGAQPQHF
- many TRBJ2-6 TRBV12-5 TGTGCTAGTGGTAACTCTGGGGCCAACGTCCTGACTTTC CASGNSGANVLTF